The rows below give T cell receptor beta chains drawn from one sample of a study of high-grade serous ovarian cancer treatment subgroups. Assay used: immunoSEQ multiplex PCR; TCRdb lists only in-frame clones, some missing. The sample shows around 2,600 clones, more than 60% of them seen only once. Material for sequencing was tumor tissue. These receptors originate from a human donor with high-grade serous ovarian cancer. Each CDR3 is given with its conserved first and last residue. Each record gives: clone size, J gene, D gene, V gene, CDR3 protein, CDR3 DNA. A D gene is named only where the DNA matches it firmly. A clone size is listed for some rows: how often the clone was seen (once, few, many), or a class if it is expanded.

size: -; J: TRBJ1-1; D: TRBD1; V: TRBV30; CDR3: CAWSSRRGTGFGDRVLGNTEAFF; DNA: TGTGCCTGGAGTTCCAGACGGGGAACAGGATTCGGGGACAGGGTTTTGGGGAACACTGAAGCTTTCTTT
size: -; J: TRBJ2-3; D: -; V: TRBV27; CDR3: CASSLKGVTDTQYF; DNA: TGTGCCAGCAGTTTAAAGGGGGTCACAGATACGCAGTATTTT
size: -; J: TRBJ2-2; D: -; V: TRBV7-7; CDR3: CASSQGHNTGELFF; DNA: TGTGCCAGCAGCCAGGGACATAACACCGGGGAGCTGTTTTTT
size: large; J: TRBJ2-7; D: TRBD2; V: TRBV4-1; CDR3: CASSQGGLAGAYEQYF; DNA: TGCGCCAGCAGCCAGGGGGGACTAGCGGGAGCCTACGAGCAGTACTTC
size: once; J: TRBJ1-3; D: -; V: TRBV28; CDR3: CASSFRGNTIYF; DNA: TGTGCCAGCAGTTTTCGTGGAAACACCATATATTTT
size: -; J: TRBJ2-7; D: TRBD1; V: TRBV6-5; CDR3: CASKNTGTGSHEQYF; DNA: TGTGCCAGCAAAAACACTGGGACAGGGTCCCACGAGCAGTACTTC
size: -; J: TRBJ2-5; D: TRBD1; V: TRBV7-7; CDR3: CASSLGQQETQYF; DNA: TGTGCCAGCAGCTTGGGACAGCAAGAGACCCAGTACTTC
size: -; J: TRBJ2-7; D: TRBD2; V: TRBV9; CDR3: CASSPQPGGRYEQYF; DNA: TGTGCCAGCAGCCCCCAACCGGGGGGGCGCTACGAGCAGTACTTC
size: -; J: TRBJ2-4; D: -; V: TRBV19; CDR3: CASSIDPVSTGPKNIQYF; DNA: TGTGCCAGTAGTATAGATCCAGTTTCAACGGGGCCCAAAAACATTCAGTACTTC
size: -; J: TRBJ2-3; D: -; V: TRBV29-1; CDR3: CSVVMGGRTDTQYF; DNA: TGCAGCGTTGTGATGGGGGGGCGCACAGATACGCAGTATTTT
size: -; J: TRBJ2-4; D: -; V: TRBV28; CDR3: CASSWGNIQYF; DNA: TGTGCCAGCAGCTGGGGTAACATTCAGTACTTC
size: -; J: TRBJ2-1; D: -; V: TRBV5-5; CDR3: CASSLTTAYNEQFF; DNA: TGTGCCAGCAGCCTGACAACAGCTTACAATGAGCAGTTCTTC
size: -; J: TRBJ1-1; D: -; V: TRBV5-1; CDR3: CASSSSRGLDTEAFF; DNA: TGCGCCAGCAGCTCCTCGAGGGGATTGGACACTGAAGCTTTCTTT
size: few; J: TRBJ1-1; D: TRBD1; V: TRBV20-1; CDR3: CSGDRNTEAFF; DNA: TGCAGTGGGGACAGGAACACTGAAGCTTTCTTT
size: -; J: TRBJ2-1; D: -; V: TRBV7-3; CDR3: CASGSVGRSSYNEQFF; DNA: TGTGCCAGCGGATCGGTAGGGAGAAGCTCCTACAATGAGCAGTTCTTC
size: -; J: TRBJ2-7; D: TRBD1; V: TRBV5-5; CDR3: CASSGTGSGEQYF; DNA: TGTGCCAGCAGTGGGACAGGGTCTGGAGAGCAGTACTTC
size: -; J: TRBJ2-2; D: -; V: TRBV27; CDR3: CASSLAARCPYKHRGAVF; DNA: TGTGCCAGCAGTTTAGCTGCGAGATGTCCGTATAAGCACCGGGGAGCTGTTTTT
size: -; J: TRBJ2-1; D: -; V: TRBV6-5; CDR3: CASSYGQSSYNEQFF; DNA: TGTGCCAGCAGTTACGGGCAGAGCTCCTACAATGAGCAGTTCTTC
size: -; J: TRBJ1-1; D: -; V: TRBV7-2; CDR3: CASSLRGVGTEAFF; DNA: TGTGCCAGCAGCTTAAGGGGGGTGGGGACTGAAGCTTTCTTT
size: -; J: TRBJ2-5; D: -; V: TRBV7-8; CDR3: CASSFETQYF; DNA: TGTGCCAGCAGCTTTGAGACCCAGTACTTC
size: -; J: TRBJ2-2; D: TRBD1; V: TRBV6-6; CDR3: CASSRDRGPTGELFF; DNA: TGTGCCAGCAGTCGGGACAGGGGGCCTACCGGGGAGCTGTTTTTT
size: -; J: TRBJ2-6; D: -; V: TRBV5-1; CDR3: CASSLAVGPMSGANVLTF; DNA: TGCGCCAGCAGCTTGGCGGTGGGCCCTATGTCTGGGGCCAACGTCCTGACTTTC
size: few; J: TRBJ2-5; D: TRBD2; V: TRBV13; CDR3: CASSFQAGVYMGDKETQYF; DNA: TGTGCCAGCAGCTTCCAAGCGGGAGTATATATGGGGGATAAAGAGACCCAGTACTTC
size: few; J: TRBJ2-2; D: -; V: TRBV7-3; CDR3: CASRRGKLTGELFF; DNA: TGTGCCAGCCGCCGGGGCAAGCTCACCGGGGAGCTGTTTTTT
size: -; J: TRBJ2-3; D: -; V: TRBV7-7; CDR3: CASSSQVTDTQYF; DNA: TGTGCCAGCAGCTCTCAGGTCACAGATACGCAGTATTTT
size: -; J: TRBJ1-2; D: -; V: TRBV2; CDR3: CASSVLGQTGHYGYTF; DNA: TGTGCCAGCAGTGTATTAGGACAAACAGGGCACTATGGCTACACCTTC